This passage covers 5 T cell receptor beta chains from one sample sequenced in a study of Ad26.COV2.S vaccination and SARS-CoV-2 variants. Measured with immunoSEQ multiplex PCR; TCRdb has only the in-frame clones, and not every one. Of 350,000 to 450,000 clones in the sample, under 95% are singletons; the top ten hold about 3.8%. Sequences were derived from peripheral blood, sampled after recovery from COVID-19. The source of these receptors is a human donor who had recovered from COVID-19.

This clone was found a few times. V usage is TRBV6-5 and J usage is TRBJ1-3, with D uncertain. Looked up from germline, CDR1 is MNHEY and CDR2 is SVGAGI. The ends were cut back, 6 bases at V and 0 bases at J, with 9 bases in the middle. The CDR3 runs to 14 residues. CDR3 nucleotides: TGTGCCAGCAGAGCTCCCAGCTCTGGAAACACCATATATTTT. Protein: CASRAPSSGNTIYF.

The chain combines TRBV19 with TRBJ1-1, with 8 bases that match TRBD1. V gave up 5 bases and J gave up 2 bases; unmatched junction bases: 10. Germline CDR1 is LNHDA and CDR2 is SQIVND (reference sequence). The CDR3 contains 16 residues. The CDR3 sequence is CASSFGQGWQNTEAFF. The DNA for the CDR3 is TGTGCCAGTAGTTTCGGACAGGGCTGGCAAAACACTGAAGCTTTCTTT.

V and J are TRBV6-5 and TRBJ1-1; maybe TRBD1 (6 bases). CDR3 size: 14 residues. Germline V lookup: CDR1 MNHEY, CDR2 SVGAGI. V gave up 2 bases and J gave up 7 bases, with 14 bases separating them. The CDR3 DNA reads as TGTGCCAGCAGTTACAACAGGGAGTCGGGTGAAGCTTTCTTT. Its translation is CASSYNRESGEAFF.

The V call is TRBV27, the J call TRBJ2-7; D possibly corresponds to TRBD1 (6 bases). This CDR3 is built from 15 residues. Germline CDR1 is MNHEY and CDR2 is SMNVEV (reference sequence). Trimming shortened V by 5 bases and J by 2 bases, and 16 bases separated the two germline ends. CDR3 sequence (DNA): TGTGCCAGCAGTCCCCTGGGCAGGGGTGCCTACGAGCAGTACTTC. Translating it yields CASSPLGRGAYEQYF.

This chain uses TRBV6-2 or TRBV6-3 with TRBJ1-3; TRBD1 agrees at 7 bases. The CDR3 covers 17 residues. The V segment lost 4 bases and the J segment 0 bases; nucleotides outside the gene matches: 9. The V gene's germline CDR1 is MNHEY and CDR2 SVGEGT. The CDR3 nucleotides read TGTGCCAGCAGTTTTCCCGGGACAGCCCTCTCTGGAAACACCATATATTTT. Protein product: CASSFPGTALSGNTIYF.